This T cell receptor beta chain appears in the sequencing data of a study of T cells in Graves' hyperthyroidism and ophthalmopathy. Study conclusions and caveats: By a 13 V-J model, ophthalmopathy was set apart from stable hyperthyroidism.

Amplified TCR beta CDR3 regions came from RNA transcripts. The primer set for the first-round RT-PCR of the TCR CDR3 was HTBI. Each CDR3 protein is one row after TCRdb ran MiXCR on the multiplex PCR reads. Here the sample spans 450,000 to 600,000 distinct CDR3 sequences, approximately 20% being singletons. Clinicians diagnosed patients from clinical symptoms, serum thyroxine and TRAb, thyroid ultrasound and orbital computed tomography. Germline V gene sequence: CDR1 SSHAT, CDR2 FNYEAQ (reference sequence). The CDR3 is made up of 14 amino acids. Note on this clonotype: Its cognate antigen is unknown. At one end the junction does not follow the germline gene, possibly because of a read error.

The J gene is TRBJ2-3, the V gene TRBV7-7; unclear D gene. The sequenced material came from blood. The TCR comes from a middle-aged man with Graves' ophthalmopathy. DNA for the CDR3: TGTGCTAGCAGCTTAGGCAACTCTCTCGATACGCAGTATTTT. Translation: CASSLGNSLDTQYF.